Listed here are 22 T cell receptor beta chains from one sample, sequenced in a study of shared clonotypes between healthy human individuals. Sequenced by immunoSEQ multiplex PCR; TCRdb stores in-frame clones only, minus some. In the table there are a few hundred thousand clones, 70% to 80% of which are singletons. The sequenced material came from PBMCs. The receptors were gathered from a woman aged 40 to 55 in good health. Some clones in this sample may be carry-over from other donors' samples.

The chain employs TRBV29-1 and TRBJ2-1; a possible D gene is TRBD2 (6 bases). The CDR3 covers 14 residues. Germline V lookup: CDR1 SQVTM, CDR2 ANQGSEA. Trimming left V 5 bases short and J 2 bases short, with 13 bases between. The DNA for the CDR3 is TGCAGCGTTTACGTCACGGGGGCCTACAATGAGCAGTTCTTC. This sequence encodes CSVYVTGAYNEQFF.

The chain is built from TRBV28 and TRBJ1-2; D is unresolved. V dropped 5 bases and J dropped 5 bases, with 15 bases sitting between them. Germline CDR1 reads MDHEN; CDR2 reads SYDVKM. This CDR3 region has 14 residues. The CDR3 region has the DNA TGTGCCAGCAGTGCACAATTCGGGGTTTATGGCTACACCTTC. This codes for CASSAQFGVYGYTF.

The V gene is TRBV4-1, the J gene TRBJ2-2; maybe TRBD1 (5 bases). Trimming shortened V by 4 bases and J by 4 bases, and 13 bases separated the two germline ends. Germline V lookup: CDR1 MGHRA, CDR2 YSYEKL. This CDR3 contains 15 residues. The CDR3 DNA follows: TGCGCCAGCAGCCGTTCAGGGTTTGTCACCGGGGAGCTGTTTTTT. The encoded protein is CASSRSGFVTGELFF.

The chain uses TRBV29-1 and TRBJ2-7; the match to TRBD2 covers 7 bases. The CDR3 totals 12 residues. The junction had 5 bases not matched to a gene; V was cut back by 7 bases and J by 2 bases. Per germline, CDR1 SQVTM and CDR2 ANQGSEA. DNA for the CDR3: TGCAGCGCGGGGGGAGAGGCCTACGAGCAGTACTTC. Amino acids: CSAGGEAYEQYF.

This sequence joins TRBV5-4 and TRBJ1-1; D is uncertain. The CDR3 runs 16 residues. CDR1 is SGHNT and CDR2 is YYREEE in the germline V gene (reference sequence). V was clipped by 3 bases and J by 5 bases, with 20 bases between them. The chain's CDR3 is CASSSEDTPMGTEAFF. For the CDR3, the DNA is TGTGCCAGCAGCTCGGAAGACACTCCGATGGGTACTGAAGCTTTCTTT.

Of note for this clone: The likely explanation is a read error, given a far larger clone one base away. Other DNA sequences of this sample code for an identical CDR3. The chain links TRBV7-9 to TRBJ2-7, with a tentative D call TRBD1 (5 bases). Per the germline V gene, CDR1 is SEHNR and CDR2 is FQNEAQ (reference sequence). The CDR3 length is 13 residues. The CDR3 region is CASSIDSVYEQYF. DNA of the CDR3: TGTGCCAGCAGCATCGACAGCGTCTACGAGCAGTACTTT.

The V and J genes are TRBV2 and TRBJ2-7; 10 nucleotides match TRBD2. Looked up from germline, CDR1 is SNHLY and CDR2 is FYNNEI. This CDR3 has 17 residues. With V trimmed by 7 bases and J by 5 bases, 17 bases remained unmatched. CDR3: CASTQGGLAGERNEQYF. The CDR3, as DNA: TGTGCCAGCACCCAGGGGGGGCTAGCGGGAGAAAGGAACGAGCAGTACTTC.

The chain is built from TRBV29-1 and TRBJ2-5, with 11 bases matching TRBD2. V shed 3 bases, J shed 0 bases, and the junction held 9 bases outside the gene matches. This CDR3 has 17 residues. The germline gives CDR1 SQVTM, CDR2 ANQGSEA. CDR3 coding DNA: TGCAGCGTTGACGGAGGGGGACTAGCGGCGTACCAAGAGACCCAGTACTTC. This translates into CSVDGGGLAAYQETQYF.

This rearrangement joins TRBV6-6 to TRBJ2-7; D not certain. Trimming pared 0 bases from V and 6 bases from J, leaving 12 bases between. The CDR3 contains 14 residues. The germline gives CDR1 MNHNY, CDR2 SVGAGI (reference sequence). The CDR3 region is CASSYSIQTGEQYF. The CDR3 bases are TGTGCCAGCAGTTACTCGATTCAGACTGGCGAGCAGTACTTC.

The chain links TRBV11-2 to TRBJ2-1; 11 bases align to TRBD2. This CDR3 region has 16 residues. The V gene end was trimmed by 6 bases and the J gene end by 2 bases; junction bases not matched to a gene: 6. Germline CDR1 SGHAT, CDR2 FQNNGV. The CDR3 loop reads CASRRPGLAAYNEQFF. CDR3 sequence (DNA): TGTGCCAGCAGACGTCCGGGACTAGCGGCCTACAATGAGCAGTTCTTC.

Of note for this clone: A far larger clone is only one base removed, so a read error is likely. The V and J genes are TRBV28 and TRBJ1-1, with a weak D call TRBD1 (5 bases). The CDR3 length is 14 residues. The germline V gene encodes CDR1 MDHEN and CDR2 SYDVKM. In nucleotides, the CDR3 is TGTGTCACCCGGTCCGACCCAGGGCACACTGAAGCTTTCTTT. Translated: CVTRSDPGHTEAFF.

The V and J genes are TRBV30 and TRBJ2-1, with 10 bases that match TRBD2. This CDR3 spans 13 amino acids. The germline gives CDR1 GTSNPN, CDR2 SVGIG (reference sequence). Trimming removed 8 bases from V and 9 bases from J; junction bases left unmatched: 10. DNA for the CDR3: TGTGCCGCAGAACTAGCGGGACTGGGTGAGCAGTTCTTC. Amino acids: CAAELAGLGEQFF.

About this clone itself: A much larger clone differs from this one at a single base, so this may be a read error. This chain joins TRBV7-2 and TRBJ2-7; the D is unclear. This CDR3 contains 12 residues. Trimming shortened V by 5 bases and J by 0 bases, and 5 bases separated the two germline ends. Germline values: CDR1 SGHTA, CDR2 FQGNSA. The CDR3 region is CASSPFSYEQYF. The DNA of the CDR3 is TGTGCCAGCAGCCCCTTCTCCTACGAGCAGTACTTC.

The chain employs TRBV11-2 and TRBJ2-1, with 10 bases matching TRBD2. The germline gives CDR1 SGHAT, CDR2 FQNNGV. CDR3 length equals 18 residues. The V segment lost 3 bases and the J segment 3 bases; nucleotides outside the gene matches: 11. CDR3 sequence (DNA): TGTGCCAGCAGCTTCGCCCAGGGAGCGGGAGGGAACTACAATGAGCAGTTCTTC. It translates to CASSFAQGAGGNYNEQFF.

The chain carries TRBV18 and TRBJ2-3; D is undetermined. The germline V and J ends were trimmed by 5 bases and 1 base, with 4 bases remaining between them. Germline lookup yields CDR1 KGHSH and CDR2 LQKENI. The CDR3 has 12 residues. The CDR3 loop is CASSGGTDTQYF. The CDR3 DNA reads as TGTGCCAGCTCAGGGGGCACAGATACGCAGTATTTT.

The chain couples TRBV4-1 to TRBJ2-5; TRBD2 might be the D (6 bases). This CDR3 is 13 amino acids long. V lost 8 bases to trimming and J lost 7 bases, with 17 bases between them. CDR1 and CDR2 (germline): MGHRA, YSYEKL. The CDR3 protein is CASCRVLGGTQYF. CDR3 DNA: TGCGCCAGCTGCCGGGTGCTCGGGGGGACCCAGTACTTC.

Turning to this clone: This is likely an artifact of a read error, given a far larger clone one base away. This CDR3 is also generated by other DNA sequences in the sample. The rearrangement joins TRBV18 to TRBJ1-1, with no clear D. This CDR3 contains 13 residues. The V and J ends lost 3 bases and 10 bases respectively, with 15 bases between them. The germline gives CDR1 KGHSH, CDR2 LQKENI. CDR3 DNA sequence: TGTGCCAGCTCACCCGGACGCCAGGAAGGAGCTTTCTTT. Amino acids: CASSPGRQEGAFF.

The chain recombines TRBV30 with TRBJ1-3; possibly TRBD1 for D (6 bases). Trimming took 1 base from V and 0 from J, leaving 7 bases between them. The CDR3 covers 14 residues. CDR1 is GTSNPN, CDR2 SVGIG, per germline (reference sequence). The CDR3 region is CAWSAGDSGNTIYF. In DNA, the CDR3 is TGTGCCTGGAGTGCAGGGGACTCTGGAAACACCATATATTTT. Complete variable domain (other parts from reference TRBV30 and TRBJ1-3): SQTIHQWPATLVQPVGSPLSLECTVEGTSNPNLYWYRQAAGRGLQLLFYSVGIGQISSEVPQNLSASRPQDRQFILSSKKLLLSDSGFYLCAWSAGDSGNTIYFGEGSWLTVV.

This clone was observed a handful of times. CDR3 in amino acids: CARSFPLAGVTDTQYF. For the CDR3, the DNA is TGTGCCAGAAGCTTCCCCTTGGCGGGAGTCACAGATACGCAGTATTTT. The rearrangement joins TRBV5-3 to TRBJ2-3, with 7 positions matching TRBD2. TRBV5-3 is an ORF, with its function uncertain. Trimming at V came to 2 bases and at J to 2 bases, leaving 8 bases not matched to a gene. This CDR3 is built from 16 residues.

This clone has a handful of counts. The chain employs TRBV28 and TRBJ1-2; D gene uncertain. CDR1 is MDHEN, CDR2 SYDVKM, per germline. The CDR3 extends over 12 amino acids. With 4 bases removed from V and 1 base from J, the gap between germline ends came to 4 bases. Here the CDR3 DNA reads TGTGCCAGCAGTTATAATAACTATGGCTACACCTTC. Protein sequence: CASSYNNYGYTF.

This clone was detected only a few times. This chain uses TRBV7-9 with TRBJ2-3; TRBD1 matches at 7 bases. Germline V gene lookup returns CDR1 SEHNR and CDR2 FQNEAQ (reference sequence). With V trimmed by 7 bases and J by 0 bases, 10 bases remained unmatched. The length of the CDR3 is 16 residues. CDR3 bases: TGTGCCAGCACCCAAAGGGGGCAGATTAGCACAGATACGCAGTATTTT. It encodes CASTQRGQISTDTQYF.

With respect to this clone: Only one base separates this from a far larger clonotype, so it likely reflects a read error. The chain links TRBV5-1 to TRBJ1-1, with 9 bases identical to TRBD1. The trim removed 4 bases at V and 3 bases at J, leaving 1 base unmatched. Germline V gene sequence: CDR1 SGHRS, CDR2 YFSETQ. This CDR3 comprises 13 residues. The CDR3 spells CASSGQGHTEAFF. The CDR3, as DNA: TGCGCCAGCAGCGGACAGGGGCACACTGAAGCTTTCTTT.